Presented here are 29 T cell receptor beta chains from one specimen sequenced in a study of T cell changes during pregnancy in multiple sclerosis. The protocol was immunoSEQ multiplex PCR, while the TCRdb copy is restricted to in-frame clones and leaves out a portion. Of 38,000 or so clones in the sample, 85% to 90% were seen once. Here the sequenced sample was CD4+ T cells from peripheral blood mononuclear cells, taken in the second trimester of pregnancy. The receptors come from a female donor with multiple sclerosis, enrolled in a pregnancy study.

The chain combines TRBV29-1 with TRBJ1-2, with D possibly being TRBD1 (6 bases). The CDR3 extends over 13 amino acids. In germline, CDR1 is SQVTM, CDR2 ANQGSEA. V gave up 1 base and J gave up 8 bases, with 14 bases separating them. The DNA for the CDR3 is TGCAGCGTTGAAGGAACAGGGTCGTACGGCTACACCTTC. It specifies CSVEGTGSYGYTF.

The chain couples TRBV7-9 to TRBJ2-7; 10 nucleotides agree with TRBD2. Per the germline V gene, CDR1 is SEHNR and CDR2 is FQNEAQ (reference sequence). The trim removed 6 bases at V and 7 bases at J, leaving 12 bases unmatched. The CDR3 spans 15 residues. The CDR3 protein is CASSFRAGGPQEQYF. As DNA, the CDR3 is TGTGCCAGCAGTTTTCGAGCGGGAGGGCCGCAAGAGCAGTACTTC.

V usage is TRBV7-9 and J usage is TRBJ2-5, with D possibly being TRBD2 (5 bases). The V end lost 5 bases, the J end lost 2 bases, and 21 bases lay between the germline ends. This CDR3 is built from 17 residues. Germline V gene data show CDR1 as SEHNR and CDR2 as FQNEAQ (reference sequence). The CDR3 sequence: CASSTPALVGVQETQYF. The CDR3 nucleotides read TGTGCCAGCAGCACCCCCGCGTTGGTCGGGGTTCAAGAGACCCAGTACTTC.

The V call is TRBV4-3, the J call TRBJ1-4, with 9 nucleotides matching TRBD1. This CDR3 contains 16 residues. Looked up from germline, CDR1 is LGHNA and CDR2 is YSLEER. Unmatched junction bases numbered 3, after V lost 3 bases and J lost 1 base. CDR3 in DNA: TGCGCCAGCAGCCAGGGACAGGGAGAAACTAATGAAAAACTGTTTTTT. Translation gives CASSQGQGETNEKLFF.

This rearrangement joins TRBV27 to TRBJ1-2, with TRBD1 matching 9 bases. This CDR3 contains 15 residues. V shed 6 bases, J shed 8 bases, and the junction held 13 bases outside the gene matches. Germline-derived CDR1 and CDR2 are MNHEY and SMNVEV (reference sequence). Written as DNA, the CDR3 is TGTGCCAGCAGGGCGGCCTTGGGACAGGGAAGAGGCTACACCTTC. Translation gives CASRAALGQGRGYTF.

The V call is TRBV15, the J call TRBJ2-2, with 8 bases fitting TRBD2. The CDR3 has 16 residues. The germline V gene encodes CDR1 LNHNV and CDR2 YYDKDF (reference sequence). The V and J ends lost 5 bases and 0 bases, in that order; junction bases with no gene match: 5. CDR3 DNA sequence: TGTGCCACCAGCGGAGGGGGACTAGCGAACACCGGGGAGCTGTTTTTT. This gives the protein CATSGGGLANTGELFF.

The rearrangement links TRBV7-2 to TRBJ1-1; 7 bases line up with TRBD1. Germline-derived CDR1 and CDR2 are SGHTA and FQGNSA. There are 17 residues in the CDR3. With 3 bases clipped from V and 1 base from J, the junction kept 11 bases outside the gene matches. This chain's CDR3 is CASSFGQVRVGNTEAFF. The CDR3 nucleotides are TGTGCCAGCAGCTTCGGACAGGTGAGGGTCGGGAACACTGAAGCTTTCTTT.

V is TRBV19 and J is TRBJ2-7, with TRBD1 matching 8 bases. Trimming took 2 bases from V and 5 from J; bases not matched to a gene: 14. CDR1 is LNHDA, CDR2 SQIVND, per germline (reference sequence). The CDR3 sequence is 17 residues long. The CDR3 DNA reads TGTGCCAGTAGTATACCTCTGGGACAGGACCCCAGCGACGAGCAGTACTTC. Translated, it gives CASSIPLGQDPSDEQYF.

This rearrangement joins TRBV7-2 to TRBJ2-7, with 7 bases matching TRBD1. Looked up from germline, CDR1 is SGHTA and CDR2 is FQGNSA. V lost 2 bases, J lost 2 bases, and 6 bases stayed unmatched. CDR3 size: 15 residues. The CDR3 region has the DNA TGTGCCAGCAGCTTACAAGGGGGCTCGGCCTACGAGCAGTACTTC. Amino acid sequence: CASSLQGGSAYEQYF.

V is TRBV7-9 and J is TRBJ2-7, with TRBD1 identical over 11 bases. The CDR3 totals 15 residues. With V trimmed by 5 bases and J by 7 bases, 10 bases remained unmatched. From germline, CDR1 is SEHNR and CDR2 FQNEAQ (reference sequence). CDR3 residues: CASSLLPGQGGEQYF. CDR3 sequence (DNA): TGTGCCAGCAGCCTACTACCGGGACAGGGGGGGGAGCAGTACTTC.

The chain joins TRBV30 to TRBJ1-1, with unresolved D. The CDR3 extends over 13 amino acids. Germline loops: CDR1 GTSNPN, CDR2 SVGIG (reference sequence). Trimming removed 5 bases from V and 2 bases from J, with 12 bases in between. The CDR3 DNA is TGTGCCTGGGACCTACAGAAAAACACTGAAGCTTTCTTT. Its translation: CAWDLQKNTEAFF. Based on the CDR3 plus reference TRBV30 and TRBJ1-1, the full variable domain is SQTIHQWPATLVQPVGSPLSLECTVEGTSNPNLYWYRQAAGRGLQLLFYSVGIGQISSEVPQNLSASRPQDRQFILSSKKLLLSDSGFYLCAWDLQKNTEAFFGQGTRLTVV.

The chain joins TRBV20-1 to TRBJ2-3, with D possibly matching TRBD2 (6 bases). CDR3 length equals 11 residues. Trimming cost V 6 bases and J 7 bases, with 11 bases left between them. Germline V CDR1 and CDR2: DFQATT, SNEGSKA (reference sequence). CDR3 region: CSAPGVNTQYF. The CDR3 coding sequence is TGCAGTGCCCCGGGAGTAAATACGCAGTATTTT.

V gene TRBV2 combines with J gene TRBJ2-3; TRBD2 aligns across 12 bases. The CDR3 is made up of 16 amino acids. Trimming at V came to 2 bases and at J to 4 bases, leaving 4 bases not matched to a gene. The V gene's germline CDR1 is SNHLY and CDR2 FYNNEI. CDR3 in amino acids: CASSELAGGPPDTQYF. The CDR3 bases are TGTGCCAGCAGTGAACTAGCGGGAGGGCCTCCAGATACGCAGTATTTT.

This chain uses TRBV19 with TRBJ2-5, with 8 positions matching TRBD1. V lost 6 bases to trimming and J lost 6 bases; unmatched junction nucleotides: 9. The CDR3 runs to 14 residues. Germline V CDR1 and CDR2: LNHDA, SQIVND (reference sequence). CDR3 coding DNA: TGTGCCAGTAGCACACCCGGGACAGGTCAGACCCAGTACTTC. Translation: CASSTPGTGQTQYF.

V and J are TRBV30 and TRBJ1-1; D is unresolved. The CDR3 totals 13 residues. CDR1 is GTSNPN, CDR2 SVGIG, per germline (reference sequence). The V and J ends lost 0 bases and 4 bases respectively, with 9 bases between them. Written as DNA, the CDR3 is TGTGCCTGGAGTGTACGCTCGGGCACTGAAGCTTTCTTT. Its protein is CAWSVRSGTEAFF.

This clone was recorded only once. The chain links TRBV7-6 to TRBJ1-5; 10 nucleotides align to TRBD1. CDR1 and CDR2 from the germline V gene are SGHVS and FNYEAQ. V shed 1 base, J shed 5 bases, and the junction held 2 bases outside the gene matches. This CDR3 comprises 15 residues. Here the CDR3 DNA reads TGTGCCAGCAGCTTAGAAGGGACAGGGGATCAGCCCCAGCATTTT. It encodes CASSLEGTGDQPQHF. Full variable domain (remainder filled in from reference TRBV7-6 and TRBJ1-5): GAGVSQSPRYKVTKRGQDVALRCDPISGHVSLYWYRQALGQGPEFLTYFNYEAQQDKSGLPNDRFSAERPEGSISTLTIQRTEQRDSAMYRCASSLEGTGDQPQHFGDGTRLSIL.

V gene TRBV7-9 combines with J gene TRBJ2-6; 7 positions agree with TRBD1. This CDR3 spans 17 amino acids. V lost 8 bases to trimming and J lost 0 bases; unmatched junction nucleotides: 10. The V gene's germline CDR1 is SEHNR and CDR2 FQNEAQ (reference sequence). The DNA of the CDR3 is TGTGCCAGCGGTGTCCCCGGGACAGTCTCTGGGGCCAACGTCCTGACTTTC. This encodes CASGVPGTVSGANVLTF.

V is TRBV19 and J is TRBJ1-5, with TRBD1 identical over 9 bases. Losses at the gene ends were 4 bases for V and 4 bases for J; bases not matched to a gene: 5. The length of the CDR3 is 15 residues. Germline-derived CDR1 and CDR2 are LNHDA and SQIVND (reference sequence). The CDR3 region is CASSTDRGGNQPQHF. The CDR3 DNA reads TGTGCCAGTAGTACGGACAGGGGCGGAAATCAGCCCCAGCATTTT.

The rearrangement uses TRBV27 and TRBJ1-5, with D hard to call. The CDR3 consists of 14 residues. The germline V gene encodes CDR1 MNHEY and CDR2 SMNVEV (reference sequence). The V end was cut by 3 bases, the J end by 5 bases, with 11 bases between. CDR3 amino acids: CASSFRGTDQPQHF. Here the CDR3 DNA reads TGTGCCAGCAGTTTCCGGGGAACAGATCAGCCCCAGCATTTT.

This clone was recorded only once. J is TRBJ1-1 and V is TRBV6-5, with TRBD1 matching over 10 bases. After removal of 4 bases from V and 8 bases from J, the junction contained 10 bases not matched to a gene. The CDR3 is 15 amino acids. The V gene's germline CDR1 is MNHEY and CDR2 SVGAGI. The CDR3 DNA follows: TGTGCCAGCAGTTTCCAGACAGGGGGCGTTTCGGAAGCTTTCTTT. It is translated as CASSFQTGGVSEAFF.

CDR3 amino acids: CASSWGLRTDTQYF. The CDR3 DNA reads as TGTGCCAGCTCCTGGGGGCTGCGCACAGATACGCAGTATTTT. The V and J genes are TRBV25-1 and TRBJ2-3; TRBD1 is a possible D gene (6 bases). Deletions cut 8 bases from V and 1 base from J, with 13 bases between. Germline V lookup: CDR1 MGHDK, CDR2 SYGVNS. The CDR3 is 14 amino acids.

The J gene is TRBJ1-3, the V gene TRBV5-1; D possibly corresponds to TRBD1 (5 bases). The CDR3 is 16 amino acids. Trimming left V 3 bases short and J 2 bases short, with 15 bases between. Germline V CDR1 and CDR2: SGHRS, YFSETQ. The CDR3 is CASSSWGSAAGNTIYF. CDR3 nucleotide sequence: TGCGCCAGCAGCTCCTGGGGCTCGGCCGCTGGAAACACCATATATTTT.

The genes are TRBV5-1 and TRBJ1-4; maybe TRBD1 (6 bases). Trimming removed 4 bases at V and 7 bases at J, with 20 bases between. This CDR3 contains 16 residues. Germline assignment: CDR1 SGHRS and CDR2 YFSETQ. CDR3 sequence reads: CASSPGGESGTEKLFF. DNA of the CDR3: TGCGCCAGCAGCCCGGGGGGCGAGTCGGGGACTGAAAAACTGTTTTTT.

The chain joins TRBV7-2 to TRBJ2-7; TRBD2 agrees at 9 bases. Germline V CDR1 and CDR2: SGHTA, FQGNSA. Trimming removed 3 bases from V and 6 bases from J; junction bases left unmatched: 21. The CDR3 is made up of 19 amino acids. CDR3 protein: CASSLGLIAAGGFFREQYF. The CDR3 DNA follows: TGTGCCAGCAGCTTGGGCCTGATCGCAGCGGGAGGTTTTTTTCGCGAGCAGTACTTC.

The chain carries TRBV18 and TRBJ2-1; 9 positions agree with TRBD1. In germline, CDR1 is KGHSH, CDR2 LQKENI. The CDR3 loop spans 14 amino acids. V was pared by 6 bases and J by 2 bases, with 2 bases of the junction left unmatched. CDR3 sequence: CASSRDRAYNEQFF. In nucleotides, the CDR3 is TGTGCCAGCTCCCGGGACAGGGCCTACAATGAGCAGTTCTTC.

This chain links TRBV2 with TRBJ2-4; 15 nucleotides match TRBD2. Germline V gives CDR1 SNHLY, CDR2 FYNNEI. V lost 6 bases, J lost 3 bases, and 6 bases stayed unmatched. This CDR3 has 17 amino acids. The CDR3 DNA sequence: TGTGCCAGCAGGCAAGGACTAGCGGGAGGGGGCAAAAACATTCAGTACTTC. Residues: CASRQGLAGGGKNIQYF.

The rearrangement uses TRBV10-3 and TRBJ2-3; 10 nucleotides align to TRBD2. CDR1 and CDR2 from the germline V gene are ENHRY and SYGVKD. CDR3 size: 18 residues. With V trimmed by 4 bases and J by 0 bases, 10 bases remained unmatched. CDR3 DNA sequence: TGTGCCATCAGTGCCCGGACTAGCGGACAGCTCAGCACAGATACGCAGTATTTT. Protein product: CAISARTSGQLSTDTQYF.

In DNA, the CDR3 is TGTGCCAGCAGCAAAAGGTCGGGATTGGGCAATCAGCCCCAGCATTTT. This codes for CASSKRSGLGNQPQHF. The J gene is TRBJ1-5, the V gene TRBV21-1. TRBV21-1 is a listed pseudogene. This CDR3 is built from 16 residues.

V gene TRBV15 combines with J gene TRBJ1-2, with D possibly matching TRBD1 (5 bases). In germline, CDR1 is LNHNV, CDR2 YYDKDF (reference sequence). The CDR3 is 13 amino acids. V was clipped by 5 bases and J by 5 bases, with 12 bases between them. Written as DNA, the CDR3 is TGTGCCACCAGCGGAAACAGGTTATATGGCTACACCTTC. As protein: CATSGNRLYGYTF.